The source of this T cell receptor (beta chain) is a study of blood T cell repertoires in COVID-19. Germline assignment: CDR1 MNHEY and CDR2 SVGEGT. The CDR3 consists of 16 residues. J was trimmed by 8 bases and V by 2 bases; bases with no gene match: 12. The table lists this clone with a few counts. The assay was immunoSEQ multiplex PCR, and TCRdb's table has in-frame clones only and misses some. The table shows 96,000 or so clones, with about four fifths occurring only once. This clonotype was sampled from an elderly man with COVID-19, enrolled during active disease. V is TRBV6-2 or TRBV6-3 and J is TRBJ2-1; TRBD1 matches at 7 bases. Specimen: peripheral blood. The CDR3 bases are TGTGCCAGCAGTTACGTTGTAGGGGGCGCTTTTTATGAGCAGTTCTTC. Its protein product is CASSYVVGGAFYEQFF.